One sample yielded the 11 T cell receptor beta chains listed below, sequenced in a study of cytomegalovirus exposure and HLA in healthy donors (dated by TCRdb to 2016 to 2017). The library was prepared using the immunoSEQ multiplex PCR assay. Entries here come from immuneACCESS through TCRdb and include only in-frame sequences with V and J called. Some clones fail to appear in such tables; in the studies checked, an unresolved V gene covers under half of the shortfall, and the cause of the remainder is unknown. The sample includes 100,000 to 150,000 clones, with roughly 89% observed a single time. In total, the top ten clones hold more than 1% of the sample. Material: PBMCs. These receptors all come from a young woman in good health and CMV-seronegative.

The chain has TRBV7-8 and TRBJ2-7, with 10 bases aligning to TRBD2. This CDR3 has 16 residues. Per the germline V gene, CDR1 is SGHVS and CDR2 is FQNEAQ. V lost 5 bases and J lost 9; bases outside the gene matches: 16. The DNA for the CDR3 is TGTGCCAGCAGCCACAGTCCGGGACTAGCGCCTAGTGGGCAGTACTTC. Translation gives CASSHSPGLAPSGQYF.

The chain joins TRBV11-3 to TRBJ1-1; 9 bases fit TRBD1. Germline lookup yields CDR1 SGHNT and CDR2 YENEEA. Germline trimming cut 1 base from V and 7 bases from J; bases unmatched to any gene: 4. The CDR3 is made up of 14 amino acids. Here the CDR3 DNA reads TGTGCCAGCAGCTTAGTGACAGGGGGTGGTGAAGCTTTCTTT. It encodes CASSLVTGGGEAFF. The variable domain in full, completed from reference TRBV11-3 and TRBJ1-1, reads EAGVVQSPRYKIIEKKQPVAFWCNPISGHNTLYWYLQNLGQGPELLIRYENEEAVDDSQLPKDRFSAERLKGVDSTLKIQPAELGDSAVYLCASSLVTGGGEAFFGQGTRLTVV.

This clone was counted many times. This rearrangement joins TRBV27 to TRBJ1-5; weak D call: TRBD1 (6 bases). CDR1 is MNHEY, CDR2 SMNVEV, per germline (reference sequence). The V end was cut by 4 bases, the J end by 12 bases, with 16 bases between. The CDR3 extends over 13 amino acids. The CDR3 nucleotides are TGTGCCAGCAGTTCACAGGGAAATCAGGTCCAGCATTTT. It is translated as CASSSQGNQVQHF.

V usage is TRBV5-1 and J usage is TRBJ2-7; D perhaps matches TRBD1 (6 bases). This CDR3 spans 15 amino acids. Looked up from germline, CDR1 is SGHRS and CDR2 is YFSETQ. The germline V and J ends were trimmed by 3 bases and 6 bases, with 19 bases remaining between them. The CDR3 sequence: CASSSTGTNFGEQYF. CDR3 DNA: TGCGCCAGCAGCTCAACCGGGACAAATTTCGGCGAGCAGTACTTC.

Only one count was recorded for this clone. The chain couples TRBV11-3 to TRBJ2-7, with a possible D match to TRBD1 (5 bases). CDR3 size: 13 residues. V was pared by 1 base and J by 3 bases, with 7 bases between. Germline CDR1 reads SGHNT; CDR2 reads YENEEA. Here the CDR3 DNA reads TGTGCCAGCAGCTTAGGGGGCGGCTACGAGCAGTACTTC. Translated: CASSLGGGYEQYF. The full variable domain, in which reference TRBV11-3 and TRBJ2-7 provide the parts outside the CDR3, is EAGVVQSPRYKIIEKKQPVAFWCNPISGHNTLYWYLQNLGQGPELLIRYENEEAVDDSQLPKDRFSAERLKGVDSTLKIQPAELGDSAVYLCASSLGGGYEQYFGPGTRLTVT.

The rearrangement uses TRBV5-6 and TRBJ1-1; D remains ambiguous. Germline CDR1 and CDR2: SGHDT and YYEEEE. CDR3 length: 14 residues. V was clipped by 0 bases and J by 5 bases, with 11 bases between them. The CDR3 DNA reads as TGTGCCAGCAGCTTGGCCGGGGTAGTAACTGAAGCTTTCTTT. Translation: CASSLAGVVTEAFF.

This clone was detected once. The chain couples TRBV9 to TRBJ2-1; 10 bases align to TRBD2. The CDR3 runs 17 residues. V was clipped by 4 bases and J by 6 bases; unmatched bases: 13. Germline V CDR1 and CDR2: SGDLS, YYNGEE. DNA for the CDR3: TGTGCCAGCAGCCAAACCCCTCTAGCGGGGGCTAGCAATGAGCAGTTCTTC. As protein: CASSQTPLAGASNEQFF.

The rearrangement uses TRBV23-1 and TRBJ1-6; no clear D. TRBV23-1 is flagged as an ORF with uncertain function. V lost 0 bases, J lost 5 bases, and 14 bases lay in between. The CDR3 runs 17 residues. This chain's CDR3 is CASSQSREGSNNSPLHF. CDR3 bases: TGCGCCAGCAGTCAATCGAGGGAAGGGTCCAATAATTCACCCCTCCACTTT.

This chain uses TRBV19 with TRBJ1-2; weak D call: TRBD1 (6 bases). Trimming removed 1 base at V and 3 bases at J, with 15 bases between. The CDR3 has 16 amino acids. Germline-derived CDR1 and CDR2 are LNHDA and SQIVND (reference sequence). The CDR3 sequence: CASSIAPDRGHYGYTF. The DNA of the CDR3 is TGTGCCAGTAGTATAGCCCCGGACAGAGGCCACTATGGCTACACCTTC.

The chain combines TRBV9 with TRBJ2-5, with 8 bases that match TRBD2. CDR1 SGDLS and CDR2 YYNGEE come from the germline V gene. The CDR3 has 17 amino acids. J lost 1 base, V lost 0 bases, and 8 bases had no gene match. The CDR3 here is CASSVEVAGGRQETQYF. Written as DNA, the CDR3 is TGTGCCAGCAGCGTAGAAGTGGCGGGGGGTCGCCAAGAGACCCAGTACTTC.

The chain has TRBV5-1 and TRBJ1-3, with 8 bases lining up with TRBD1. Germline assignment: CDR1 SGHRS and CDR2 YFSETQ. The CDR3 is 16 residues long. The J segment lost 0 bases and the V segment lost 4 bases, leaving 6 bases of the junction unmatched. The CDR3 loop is CASSSLTGGSGNTIYF. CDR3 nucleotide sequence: TGCGCCAGCAGCAGCTTAACAGGGGGCTCTGGAAACACCATATATTTT.